The TCR beta chain under discussion was sequenced for a study of shared clonotypes between healthy human individuals. Germline assignment: CDR1 MDHEN and CDR2 SYDVKM. The CDR3 consists of 17 residues. Trimming cost V 5 bases and J 0 bases; bases outside gene matches: 9. The donors were adults (healthy and HIV-negative) with no recent acute infections or vaccinations. The CD4+ fraction was divided into a CD45RA+ naive subset and a CD45RA-negative memory subset. This clone was counted once. The target antigen is unknown. Study outcomes and limitations: Rarefaction showed sorted-subset sequencing was incomplete despite large depth.

Genomic DNA of each subset was evenly split across several immunoSEQ plates. The protocol was immunoSEQ multiplex PCR, while the TCRdb copy is restricted to in-frame clones and leaves out a portion. The sample consists of about 2.4 million clones, approximately 94% of them appearing once. The chain uses TRBV28 and TRBJ1-2, with 10 bases fitting TRBD1. Input material: naive CD4+ T cells from PBMCs. Subset indicated: CD45RA+ positively selected. The sequence was obtained from a man aged 18-30 years in good health. Some clones in this sample may be carry-over from other donors' samples. CDR3 nucleotides: TGTGCCAGCAGTCGGACGACAGGGGGCCAATCTAACTATGGCTACACCTTC. Protein sequence: CASSRTTGGQSNYGYTF.